This passage covers 15 T cell receptor beta chains from one sample sequenced in a study of cytomegalovirus exposure and HLA in healthy donors. A multiplex PCR was run with 60 Vbeta primers and 13 Jbeta primers. Profiled with immunoSEQ multiplex PCR; TCRdb holds only in-frame clones, not every one. The repertoire includes 200,000 to 250,000 clones, around four fifths of them detected once, and 2.5% to 3.5% sits in the top ten. The specimen was PBMCs. The origin of the receptors is a woman in her thirties or forties in good health and CMV-seronegative.

This clone appeared a single time. The V and J genes are TRBV5-1 and TRBJ1-1; 7 nucleotides line up with TRBD1. Germline lookup yields CDR1 SGHRS and CDR2 YFSETQ. V lost 5 bases, J lost 14 bases, and 15 bases stayed unmatched. The CDR3 is 13 amino acids. The CDR3 protein is CASSTRDSQRAFF. Written as DNA, the CDR3 is TGCGCCAGCAGTACCCGGGACAGCCAAAGAGCCTTCTTT.

The chain is built from TRBV6-1 and TRBJ2-2, with 10 bases aligning to TRBD2. V trimming: 1 base; J trimming: 4 bases; junction bases outside the gene matches: 12. This CDR3 comprises 19 residues. In germline, CDR1 is MNHNS, CDR2 SASEGT. The CDR3 region is CASSEVASGGTAGTGELFF. CDR3 sequence (DNA): TGTGCCAGCAGTGAAGTGGCTAGCGGGGGCACGGCGGGCACCGGGGAGCTGTTTTTT.

This clone was detected only once. The chain couples TRBV5-1 to TRBJ2-5, with TRBD1 matching over 9 bases. This CDR3 comprises 15 residues. Germline V gene sequence: CDR1 SGHRS, CDR2 YFSETQ. V was clipped by 6 bases and J by 5 bases; unmatched bases: 11. The CDR3 DNA reads as TGCGCCAGCACCTCTACAACAGGGGGCCGGGAGACCCAGTACTTC. This codes for CASTSTTGGRETQYF.

The rearrangement uses TRBV4-1 and TRBJ2-7; 9 bases are shared with TRBD1. This CDR3 has 17 amino acids. Trimming at V came to 1 base and at J to 4 bases, leaving 11 bases not matched to a gene. Germline V CDR1 and CDR2: MGHRA, YSYEKL. CDR3 sequence: CASSQGLTGQGSYEQYF. In DNA, the CDR3 is TGCGCCAGCAGCCAAGGTTTGACGGGACAGGGTTCATACGAGCAGTACTTC.

This clone was picked up a small number of times. The chain carries TRBV19 and TRBJ1-3, with D possibly TRBD1 on 5 matching bases. CDR1 is LNHDA, CDR2 SQIVND, per germline (reference sequence). V was trimmed by 3 bases and J by 1 base, leaving 13 bases between them. The CDR3 totals 16 residues. In DNA, the CDR3 is TGTGCCAGTAGTATGTACAGGCCGACATCTGGAAACACCATATATTTT. It is translated as CASSMYRPTSGNTIYF.

The rearrangement uses TRBV6-5 and TRBJ2-1, with D perhaps TRBD2 (5 bases). Trimming shortened V by 6 bases and J by 4 bases, and 10 bases separated the two germline ends. CDR1 and CDR2 from the germline V gene are MNHEY and SVGAGI. The CDR3 extends over 13 amino acids. CDR3 region: CASRGERYNEQFF. The DNA for the CDR3 is TGTGCCAGCAGGGGAGAGCGGTACAATGAGCAGTTCTTC.

This clone was seen only once. V gene TRBV30 combines with J gene TRBJ1-5, with TRBD1 as a possible D gene (5 bases). The CDR3 has 16 residues. V was clipped by 0 bases and J by 1 base, with 13 bases between them. Germline lookup yields CDR1 GTSNPN and CDR2 SVGIG (reference sequence). DNA of the CDR3: TGTGCCTGGAGTGTACGGTGGGGCGGCAGCAATCAGCCCCAGCATTTT. This encodes CAWSVRWGGSNQPQHF.

The genes are TRBV2 and TRBJ1-5; a weak D match, TRBD1 (5 bases). Germline lookup yields CDR1 SNHLY and CDR2 FYNNEI. CDR3 length: 14 amino acids. V dropped 5 bases and J dropped 6 bases, with 14 bases sitting between them. CDR3 in DNA: TGTGCCAGCAGTCTCGGGGGTTCGCGTCAGCCCCAGCATTTT. The encoded protein is CASSLGGSRQPQHF.

The chain recombines TRBV7-9 with TRBJ1-5; possible D gene TRBD1, 6 bases. Germline V lookup: CDR1 SEHNR, CDR2 FQNEAQ (reference sequence). The CDR3 is made up of 12 amino acids. V was cut by 2 bases and J by 9 bases, with 8 bases left in between. The CDR3 DNA reads TGTGCCAGCAGCTTAACAGGGAGGCCCCAGCATTTT. It yields the protein CASSLTGRPQHF.

In its sample, this clone was seen once. V and J are TRBV6-1 and TRBJ1-4; perhaps TRBD1 as D (5 bases). Germline-derived CDR1 and CDR2 are MNHNS and SASEGT. The CDR3 contains 15 residues. V gave up 2 bases and J gave up 2 bases, with 9 bases separating them. The CDR3: CASSEMAGTNEKLFF. For the CDR3, the DNA is TGTGCCAGCAGTGAAATGGCAGGGACTAATGAAAAACTGTTTTTT.

Comment on this clone: The junction and the germline gene differ at one end; a read error may be behind it. Other DNA sequences of this sample code for an identical CDR3. The chain has TRBV11-2 and TRBJ2-7; 11 bases align to TRBD2. CDR1 is SGHAT, CDR2 FQNNGV, per germline. The CDR3 has 14 residues. CDR3 coding DNA: TGCGCCAGCAGCTTAGCGGGAGGGCCGTACGAGCAGTACTTC. This gives the protein CASSLAGGPYEQYF.

Remarks on this clone: The limits of the CDR3 on the DNA are not certain, so only TCRdb's listed CDR3 is given. This chain joins TRBV28 and TRBJ2-5; the table's D call, TRBD1, has no DNA check behind it. The germline V gene encodes CDR1 MDHEN and CDR2 SYDVKM. The CDR3 has 14 residues if both end residues are counted. CDR3 loop: CASSSSTGRETQYF.

V usage is TRBV30 and J usage is TRBJ2-7; 7 nucleotides line up with TRBD1. Germline CDR1 reads GTSNPN; CDR2 reads SVGIG (reference sequence). The CDR3 has 14 residues. V shed 4 bases, J shed 5 bases, and the junction held 11 bases outside the gene matches. As DNA, the CDR3 is TGTGCCTGGACCCATCCCGACAGGGACGACGAGCAGTACTTC. Its translation: CAWTHPDRDDEQYF.

This chain links TRBV4-1 with TRBJ2-7; possibly TRBD2 for D (5 bases). This CDR3 has 14 amino acids. The germline gives CDR1 MGHRA, CDR2 YSYEKL. V was clipped by 0 bases and J by 7 bases, with 13 bases between them. CDR3 nucleotide sequence: TGCGCCAGCAGCCAAGAGGAGCTTCGGGGAGAGCAGTACTTC. Translation: CASSQEELRGEQYF.

The rearrangement uses TRBV5-1 and TRBJ2-7; 9 nucleotides agree with TRBD1. This CDR3 is 16 amino acids long. Germline V gives CDR1 SGHRS, CDR2 YFSETQ. V was pared by 4 bases and J by 2 bases, with 10 bases of the junction left unmatched. Here the CDR3 reads CASSGGTGTTTYEQYF. The DNA for the CDR3 is TGCGCCAGCAGCGGGGGGACAGGGACGACTACCTACGAGCAGTACTTC.